This T cell receptor beta chain was captured by sequencing in a study of response to subunit inactivated influenza vaccine. There are 16 residues in the CDR3. Germline V gives CDR1 SGHTA, CDR2 FQGNSA. The ends lost 6 bases at V and 3 bases at J; junction bases unmatched: 7. Concerning this clonotype itself: Its antigen is not identified.

Findings of the study overall: Seasonal influenza vaccination, on each occasion, was suggested by the authors to recruit few new T cells.

TCRdb passed the RT-PCR reads through MiXCR, listing each CDR3 protein once. The sample lists roughly 500,000 distinct CDR3 sequences; approximately 24% were seen once. Sequencing was performed on CD4+ T cells sorted from PBMCs, taken approximately 5 days after vaccination. J is TRBJ2-1 and V is TRBV7-2; 11 nucleotides match TRBD2. This clonotype originated in a man between 50 and 59 years old who received an inactivated influenza vaccine. Written as DNA, the CDR3 is TGTGCCAGCAGGTCCGGGACTAGCGGATACTACAATGAGCAGTTCTTC. It codes for CASRSGTSGYYNEQFF.